The rows below give T cell receptor beta chains drawn from one sample of a study of cytomegalovirus exposure and HLA in healthy donors. Measured with immunoSEQ multiplex PCR; TCRdb has only the in-frame clones, and not every one. This table holds about 190,000 clones, about four fifths found once. The sample consisted of PBMCs. These receptors were taken from a man aged 18-30 years in good health and CMV-seronegative. The CDR3 runs from the conserved cysteine through the conserved F or W. The D gene is left open where the match is weak. Expanded clones are given a class, and other clones once, few, many or no size at all.

D gene | J gene | V gene | clone size | CDR3 DNA | CDR3 protein
NA | TRBJ1-6 | TRBV2 | NA | TGTGCCTCCCAGGGCGATTATAATTCACCCCTCCACTTT | CASQGDYNSPLHF
NA | TRBJ1-1 | TRBV4-3 | NA | TGCGCCAGCAGCCACGGGGGTAGTAGCACTGAAGCTTTCTTT | CASSHGGSSTEAFF
NA | TRBJ2-7 | TRBV6-5 | NA | TGTGCCAGCAGTCGCGGAGCCTACGAGCAGTACTTC | CASSRGAYEQYF
TRBD1 | TRBJ1-3 | TRBV4-3 | NA | TGCGCCAGCAGCCATGACAGGGGACCTGGAAACACCATATATTTT | CASSHDRGPGNTIYF
NA | TRBJ2-4 | TRBV5-1 | NA | TGCGCCAGCAGCCCAACCGGACAAGGGGGAAACATTCAGTACTTC | CASSPTGQGGNIQYF
NA | TRBJ2-7 | TRBV7-2 | once | TGTGCCAGCAGCTTAGATTCAGGGCAGTCCTACGAGCAGTACTTC | CASSLDSGQSYEQYF
TRBD2 | TRBJ2-3 | TRBV7-2 | NA | TGTGCCAGCAGCGCCGCGGGGGGGGCCGTAGATACGCAGTATTTT | CASSAAGGAVDTQYF
TRBD2 | TRBJ2-1 | TRBV5-4 | NA | TGTGCCAGCAGCTTGGAGGGCGGGGGAATTTACAATGAGCAGTTCTTC | CASSLEGGGIYNEQFF
TRBD2 | TRBJ2-7 | TRBV15 | NA | TGTGCCACCAGCAGAGATCGGTCCGGGAGGTCAATTTCTTACGAGCAGTACTTC | CATSRDRSGRSISYEQYF
TRBD2 | TRBJ2-7 | TRBV7-8 | NA | TGTGCCAGCAGCTTAGAGGTAGCGGGAGCGGGGGAGCAGTACTTC | CASSLEVAGAGEQYF
NA | TRBJ1-2 | TRBV5-1 | once | TGCGCCAGCAGCTTGGGGACAGACACATATGGCTACACCTTC | CASSLGTDTYGYTF
NA | TRBJ2-2 | TRBV29-1 | NA | TGCAGCGTTAGTCTAGCTGGCACCGGGGAGCTGTTTTTT | CSVSLAGTGELFF
TRBD2 | TRBJ2-1 | TRBV7-9 | NA | TGTGCCAGCAGCTTGACGACTAGCCTCTACAATGAGCAGTTCTTC | CASSLTTSLYNEQFF
NA | TRBJ2-2 | TRBV9 | NA | TGTGCCAGCAGCGTAGGGAACACCGGGGAACTGTTTTTT | CASSVGNTGELFF
TRBD2 | TRBJ2-3 | TRBV2 | once | TGTGCCAGCAGTGAAGCGCTCCGGCGGGAGGGCCCGGAAGATACGCAGTATTTT | CASSEALRREGPEDTQYF
NA | TRBJ2-7 | TRBV30 | NA | TGTGCCTGGAGGACAGGAGGAATCTACGAGCAGTACTTC | CAWRTGGIYEQYF
TRBD2 | TRBJ2-3 | TRBV25-1 | NA | TGTGCCAGCAGTGAAAGCGGGAGGCCTCAGAGCACAGATACGCAGTATTTT | CASSESGRPQSTDTQYF
NA | TRBJ2-2 | TRBV5-4 | NA | TGTGCCAGCAGCCCGGGAAGGATTAACACCGGGGAGCTGTTTTTT | CASSPGRINTGELFF
NA | TRBJ2-5 | TRBV25-1 | NA | TGTGCCAGCAGTGAATTCTTGCGGGAAGAAGAGACCCAGTACTTC | CASSEFLREEETQYF
NA | TRBJ2-3 | TRBV7-8 | NA | TGTGCCAGCAGCTTAAGGTACAGAGAGTCCACAGATACGCAGTATTTT | CASSLRYRESTDTQYF
NA | TRBJ1-5 | TRBV7-9 | NA | TGTGCCAGCAGCTTAGGAACGGGGGACCGTAATCAGCCCCAGCATTTT | CASSLGTGDRNQPQHF
TRBD1 | TRBJ1-1 | TRBV9 | NA | TGTGCCAGCAGCCCCGGGACAGAGATGAACACTGAAGCTTTCTTT | CASSPGTEMNTEAFF
NA | TRBJ1-5 | TRBV6-6 | NA | TGTGCCAGCAGTCAAGCCGGGACATCCCAGCCCCAGCATTTT | CASSQAGTSQPQHF
TRBD1 | TRBJ2-1 | TRBV4-3 | few | TGCGCCAGCAGCCAAGACCCGGGACAGGGAGGCAATGAGCAGTTCTTC | CASSQDPGQGGNEQFF
TRBD1 | TRBJ2-7 | TRBV11-2 | NA | TGTGCCAGCAGCTTGGGACAGGGAGGCGAGCAGTACTTC | CASSLGQGGEQYF
NA | TRBJ2-5 | TRBV27 | NA | TGTGCCAGCAGAACTCAGGGCCCGCGAGAGACCCAGTACTTC | CASRTQGPRETQYF
TRBD2 | TRBJ2-5 | TRBV6-5 | NA | TGTGCCAGCAGCTACAGCGCGGGGGGCCAAGAGACCCAGTACTTC | CASSYSAGGQETQYF
TRBD1 | TRBJ1-1 | TRBV6-1 | NA | TGTGCCAGCAGTGAAAGGACAGGGGGCACTGAAGCTTTCTTT | CASSERTGGTEAFF
TRBD1 | TRBJ2-3 | TRBV6-1 | NA | TGTGCCAGCAAGACAGGGAACACAGATACGCAGTATTTT | CASKTGNTDTQYF
NA | TRBJ2-1 | TRBV7-8 | NA | TGTGCCAGCAGCTTAGCCGAGGGCCGTTACAATGAGCAGTTCTTC | CASSLAEGRYNEQFF
TRBD1 | TRBJ1-2 | TRBV30 | once | TGTGCCTGGAGTAGGGACAGGGCGAACTATGGCTACACCTTC | CAWSRDRANYGYTF
TRBD1 | TRBJ2-7 | TRBV19 | NA | TGTGCCAGTAGTATTAGGACAGGGATCTACGAGCAGTACTTC | CASSIRTGIYEQYF
NA | TRBJ2-2 | TRBV6-1 | once | TGTGCCAGCAGTGAGGGGGGGAGACAGGGGATAAACGGGGAGCTGTTTTTT | CASSEGGRQGINGELFF
TRBD2 | TRBJ2-1 | TRBV2 | once | TGTGCCAGCAGTGGACTAGCGGAAGAGCTTAGTTTAGGGCAGTTCTTC | CASSGLAEELSLGQFF
NA | TRBJ2-2 | TRBV19 | NA | TGTGCCAGTAGTGGACAGTGGTGGAACACCGGGGAGCTGTTTTTT | CASSGQWWNTGELFF
NA | TRBJ2-7 | TRBV15 | NA | TGTGCCACCAGCAGAGAGATGGTCACCGGTTTCTCCTACGAGCAGTACTTC | CATSREMVTGFSYEQYF
TRBD1 | TRBJ1-1 | TRBV9 | NA | TGTGCCAGCAGCGTAGGGGACAGGGGTTACACTGAAGCTTTCTTT | CASSVGDRGYTEAFF
TRBD2 | TRBJ2-5 | TRBV14 | few | TGTGCCAGCAGCCAGGGGACTAGCAGTCAGGGGACCCAGTACTTC | CASSQGTSSQGTQYF
TRBD1 | TRBJ2-7 | TRBV29-1 | once | TGCAGCGTTCAAGGCGGACAGGGAGACTACGAGCAGTACTTC | CSVQGGQGDYEQYF
TRBD1 | TRBJ2-7 | TRBV2 | NA | TGTGCCAGCAGCACACAGGGGCGGTACGAGCAGTACTTC | CASSTQGRYEQYF
TRBD1 | TRBJ1-6 | TRBV6-5 | NA | TGTGCCAGCAGTGCGGGACAGGGATCACCCCCCCACTTT | CASSAGQGSPPHF
NA | TRBJ1-1 | TRBV6-6 | NA | TGTGCCAGCAGGAAACCGGACAGGAACACTGAAGCTTTCTTT | CASRKPDRNTEAFF